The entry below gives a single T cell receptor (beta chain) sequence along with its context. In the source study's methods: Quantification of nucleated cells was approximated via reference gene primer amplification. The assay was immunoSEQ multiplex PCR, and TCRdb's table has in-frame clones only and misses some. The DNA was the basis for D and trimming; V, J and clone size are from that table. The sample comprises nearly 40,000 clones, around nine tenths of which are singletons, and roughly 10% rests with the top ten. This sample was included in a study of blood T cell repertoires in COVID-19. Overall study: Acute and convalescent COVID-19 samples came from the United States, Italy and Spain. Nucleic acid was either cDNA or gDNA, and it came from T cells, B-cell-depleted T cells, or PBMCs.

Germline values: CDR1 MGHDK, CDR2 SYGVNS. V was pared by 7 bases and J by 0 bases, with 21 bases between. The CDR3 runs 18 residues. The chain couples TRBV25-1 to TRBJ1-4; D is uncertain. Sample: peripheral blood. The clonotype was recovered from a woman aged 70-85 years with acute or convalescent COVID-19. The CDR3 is CASTAGTPLRTTNEKLFF. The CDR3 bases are TGTGCCAGCACCGCGGGCACCCCGCTAAGAACAACTAATGAAAAACTGTTTTTT.